This entry concerns a single T cell receptor beta chain. The source of the sample is a study of blood T cell repertoires in COVID-19. Turning to the study itself: Acute and convalescent COVID-19 specimens originated in the United States, Italy and Spain. In each case, the material was cDNA or gDNA derived from T cells, B-cell-depleted T cells, or PBMCs.

In the authors' methods: The authors estimated nucleated cell counts from reference gene primer amplification. Sequencing was performed with immunoSEQ multiplex PCR; in TCRdb, only in-frame clones are kept and a portion is missing. Clone size and the V and J calls come from that table; the DNA yielded D and trimming. The table has approximately 470,000 clones, roughly 85% seen once; the top ten hold roughly 3.2%. Germline CDR1 reads SGHAT; CDR2 reads FQNNGV. Trimming took 5 bases from V and 3 from J, leaving 16 bases between them. The CDR3 sequence is 16 residues long. The clonotype comes from a human donor in a cohort sampled during active COVID-19. The chain joins TRBV11-2 to TRBJ1-4; weak D call: TRBD1 (5 bases). Sequencing was carried out using peripheral blood. CDR3 sequence: CASSPLKGPANEKLFF. The CDR3 bases are TGTGCCAGCAGCCCCCTGAAGGGGCCGGCTAATGAAAAACTGTTTTTT.